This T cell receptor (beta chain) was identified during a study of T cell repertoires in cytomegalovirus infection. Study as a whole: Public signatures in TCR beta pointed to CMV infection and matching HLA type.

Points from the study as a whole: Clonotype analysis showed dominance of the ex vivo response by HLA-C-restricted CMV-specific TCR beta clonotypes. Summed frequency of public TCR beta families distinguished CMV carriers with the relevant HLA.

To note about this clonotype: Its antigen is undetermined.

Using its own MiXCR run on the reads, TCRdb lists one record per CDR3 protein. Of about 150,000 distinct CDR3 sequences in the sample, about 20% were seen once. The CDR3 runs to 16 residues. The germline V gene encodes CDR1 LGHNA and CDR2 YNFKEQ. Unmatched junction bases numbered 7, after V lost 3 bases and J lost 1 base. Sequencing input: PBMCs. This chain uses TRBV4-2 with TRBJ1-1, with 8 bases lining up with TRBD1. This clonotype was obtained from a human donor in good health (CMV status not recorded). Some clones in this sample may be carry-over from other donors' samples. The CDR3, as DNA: TGTGCCAGCAGCCACGCAGGGGGCATCGGGAACACTGAAGCTTTCTTT. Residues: CASSHAGGIGNTEAFF.